The entry below describes one T cell receptor beta chain. Its antigen is unknown. Base quality data are lacking; no much larger clone is found one base away. This record comes from a study of T-cell memory formation after mild COVID-19 (dated by TCRdb to the early 2020s). Regarding the research as a whole: TCR sequence clusters from the two donors were found to be largely donor specific. The cohort comprised two young, previously healthy adult volunteers, one female and one male. In two donors, T-cell clones that expanded and contracted after mild COVID-19 were tracked by sequencing TCRalpha and TCRbeta repertoires over time. The study at large found these results: From day 15 to 85, contracting clones showed balanced CD4/CD8 phenotypes, whereas a second wave of clones that expanded from day 15 to 37 leaned towards CD4+. The detection of some responding clones in pre-infection memory suggests that pre-existing cross-reactive memory T cells joined the SARS-CoV-2 response. Contracting CD4+ clones turned up mainly in the CM and EM memory subsets, whereas EMRA was where CD8+ clones were enriched. The study covered only two mild cases, and larger cohorts including severe cases with pre-infection samples were considered necessary. Whether the second-wave clones peaking on day 37 were SARS-CoV-2 specific was not confirmed.

For sequencing, an Illumina NovaSeq 6000 was employed. Using 5'RACE with constant-segment primers, TCRalpha and TCRbeta cDNA libraries were constructed, with sample barcodes and unique molecular identifiers added in the process. RNA was extracted from every sample with Trizol reagent. Amplification of the libraries took two PCR steps, and the second step added a second sample barcode plus Illumina TruSeq adapters. Libraries were sequenced on an Illumina NovaSeq with 2 x 150 bp paired-end reads. On the study's bioinformatics: The reads were demultiplexed and collapsed into UMI-guided consensus sequences using migec v1.2.7. Using mixcr v2.1.11, the UMI consensuses were aligned to TRA and TRB V and J templates and assembled into clonotypes. Clonotypes were classified as expanded or contracted when called significant by both edgeR and NoisET, with noise models trained on biological replicates. For edgeR calls, a false discovery rate-adjusted p below 0.01 and a log2 fold-change threshold of 1 were applied. As an exploratory analysis of dynamics, max-normalized trajectories of the 1000 most abundant clonotypes were examined by PCA with hierarchical clustering. Separately sequenced CD4+ and CD8+ repertoires were used to assign the CD4 or CD8 phenotype of responding clones. TCRdb cleaned the public reads at Q25 with fastp, built clones with MiXCR and kept in-frame beta chains. Rows merge per CDR3 protein into single entries with the most common DNA and genes. The V and J calls here are based on TCRdb, not the publication. This sample is represented by 250,000 to 350,000 distinct CDR3 sequences; roughly 16% of them were singletons. The ten most abundant clones make up more than 20% of the sample.

Ficoll-Paque density gradient centrifugation was used to isolate PBMCs. The origin of this receptor is a man aged 18 to 35 who had mild COVID-19 (a few samples of this study predate the infection). The sample titles of this study are shuffled in the database, so cell type and time point are left out; the donor was told from shared clones. The sample comprised PBMCs or a T cell subset sorted from them (not recorded which).

CDR3 reads: CASSYPLDGNTEAFF. The nucleotide sequence is TGTGCCAGCAGTTACCCACTGGACGGGAACACTGAAGCTTTCTTT. Recombination joined TRBV6-2 or TRBV6-3 with TRBJ1-1, with no D gene named confidently. V was cut back by 2 bases and J by 1 base, leaving a gap of 11 bases between them. The CDR3 runs 15 amino acids, cysteine and phenylalanine included. This entry keeps only the CDR3 DNA: 45 bases, framed from base 1. The germline V gene supplies CDR1 MNHEY and CDR2 SVGEGT.